This entry describes one TCR beta chain. The antigen remains undetermined. This record comes from a study of shared clonotypes between healthy human individuals. Study background: Per donor, three plates held CD4 naive cells, three held CD4 memory, two held CD8 naive and one held CD8 memory.

Losses at the gene ends were 6 bases for V and 1 base for J; bases not matched to a gene: 4. The CDR3 sequence is 15 residues long. Germline V gene lookup returns CDR1 MRHNA and CDR2 SNTAGT. Study-level results: Naive subsets tended to show greater estimated richness than memory subsets.

Authors' methods: ImmunoSEQ sequences covered only the junction and lacked quality scores; filtering therefore differed. Only in-frame clones appear in the TCRdb table, and some are missing; sequencing was by immunoSEQ multiplex PCR. V and J calls and clone size come straight from that table; D and trimming were deduced from the DNA. Of more than 2 million clones in the sample, over 85% were seen once. The naive CD8 population came from CD45RO-negative cells selected for CCR7, without terminally differentiated effector memory CD45RA+ cells. The rearrangement uses TRBV6-4 and TRBJ2-1; 9 bases are a match to TRBD2. The specimen sequenced was naive CD8+ T cells from PBMCs. This TCR derives from a man aged 18 to 30 in good health. Some clones in this sample may be carry-over from other donors' samples. CDR3 residues: CASRPLAGSYNEQFF. The CDR3 DNA reads TGTGCCAGCAGACCTCTAGCGGGATCCTACAATGAGCAGTTCTTC.